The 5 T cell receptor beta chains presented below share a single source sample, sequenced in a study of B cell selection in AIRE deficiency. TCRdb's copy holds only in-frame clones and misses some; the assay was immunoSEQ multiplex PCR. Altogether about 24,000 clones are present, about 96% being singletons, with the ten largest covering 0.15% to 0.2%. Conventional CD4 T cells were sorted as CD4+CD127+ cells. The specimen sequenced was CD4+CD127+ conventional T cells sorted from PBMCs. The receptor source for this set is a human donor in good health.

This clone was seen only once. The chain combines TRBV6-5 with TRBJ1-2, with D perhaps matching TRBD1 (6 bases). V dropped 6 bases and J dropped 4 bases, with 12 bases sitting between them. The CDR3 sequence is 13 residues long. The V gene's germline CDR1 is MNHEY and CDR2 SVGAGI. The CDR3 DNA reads TGTGCCAGCAGCCCTTGGACAGTCTATGGCTACACCTTC. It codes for CASSPWTVYGYTF.

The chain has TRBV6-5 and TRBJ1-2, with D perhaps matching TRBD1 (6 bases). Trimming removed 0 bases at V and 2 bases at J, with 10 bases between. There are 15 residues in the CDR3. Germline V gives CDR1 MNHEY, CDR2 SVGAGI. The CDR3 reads CASSYSNGQNYGYTF. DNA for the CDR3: TGTGCCAGCAGTTACTCAAACGGACAGAACTATGGCTACACCTTC.

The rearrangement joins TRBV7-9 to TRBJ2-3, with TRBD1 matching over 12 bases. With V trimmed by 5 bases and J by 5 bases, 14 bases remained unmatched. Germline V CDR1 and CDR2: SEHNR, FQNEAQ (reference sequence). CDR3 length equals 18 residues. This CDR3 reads CASSAISRGQGAGDTQYF. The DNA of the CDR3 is TGTGCCAGCAGCGCCATTAGCCGGGGACAGGGGGCCGGAGATACGCAGTATTTT. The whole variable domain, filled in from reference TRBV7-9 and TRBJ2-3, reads DTGVSQNPRHKITKRGQNVTFRCDPISEHNRLYWYRQTLGQGPEFLTYFQNEAQLEKSRLLSDRFSAERPKGSFSTLEIQRTEQGDSAMYLCASSAISRGQGAGDTQYFGPGTRLTVL.

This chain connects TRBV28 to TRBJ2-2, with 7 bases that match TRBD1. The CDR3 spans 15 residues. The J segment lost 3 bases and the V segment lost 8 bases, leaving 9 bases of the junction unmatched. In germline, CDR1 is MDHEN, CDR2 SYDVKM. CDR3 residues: CASGPQGPYTGELFF. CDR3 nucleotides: TGTGCCAGCGGTCCACAGGGGCCATACACCGGGGAGCTGTTTTTT.

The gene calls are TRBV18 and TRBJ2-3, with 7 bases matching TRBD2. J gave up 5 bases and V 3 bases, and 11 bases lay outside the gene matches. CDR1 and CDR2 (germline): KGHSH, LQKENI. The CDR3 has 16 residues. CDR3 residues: CASSPTGPGGGDTQYF. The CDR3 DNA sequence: TGTGCCAGCTCACCTACCGGACCTGGGGGGGGAGATACGCAGTATTTT.